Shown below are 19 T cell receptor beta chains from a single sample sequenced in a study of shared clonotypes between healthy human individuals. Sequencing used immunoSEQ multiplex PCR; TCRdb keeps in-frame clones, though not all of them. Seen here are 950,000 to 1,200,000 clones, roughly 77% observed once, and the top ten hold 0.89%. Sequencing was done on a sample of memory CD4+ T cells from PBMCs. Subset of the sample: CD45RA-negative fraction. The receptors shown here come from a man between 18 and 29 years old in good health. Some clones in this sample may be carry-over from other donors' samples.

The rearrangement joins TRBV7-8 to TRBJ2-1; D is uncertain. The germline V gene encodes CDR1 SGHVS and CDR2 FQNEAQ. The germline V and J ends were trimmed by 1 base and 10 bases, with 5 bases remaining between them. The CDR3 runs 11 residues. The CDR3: CASSLVWEQFF. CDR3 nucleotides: TGTGCCAGCAGCTTAGTGTGGGAGCAGTTCTTC.

In nucleotides, the CDR3 is TGTGCCAGCAGTTTGATGGACAGGGTGGACACCGGGGAGCTGTTTTTT. It codes for CASSLMDRVDTGELFF. The rearrangement uses TRBV28 and TRBJ2-2, with 8 nucleotides matching TRBD1. J was trimmed by 3 bases and V by 3 bases; bases with no gene match: 6. This CDR3 is built from 16 residues. CDR1 and CDR2 (germline): MDHEN, SYDVKM.

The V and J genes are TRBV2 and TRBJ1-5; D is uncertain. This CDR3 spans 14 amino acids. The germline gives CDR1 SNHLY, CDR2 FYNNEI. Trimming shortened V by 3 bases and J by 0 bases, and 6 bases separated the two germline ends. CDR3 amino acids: CASSDRYSNQPQHF. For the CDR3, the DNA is TGTGCCAGCAGTGACAGGTATAGCAATCAGCCCCAGCATTTT.

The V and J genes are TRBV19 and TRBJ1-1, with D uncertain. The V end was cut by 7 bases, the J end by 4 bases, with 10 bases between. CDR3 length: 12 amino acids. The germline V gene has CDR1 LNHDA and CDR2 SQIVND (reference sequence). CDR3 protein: CASTGDGTEAFF. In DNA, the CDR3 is TGTGCCAGTACGGGCGACGGCACTGAAGCTTTCTTT.

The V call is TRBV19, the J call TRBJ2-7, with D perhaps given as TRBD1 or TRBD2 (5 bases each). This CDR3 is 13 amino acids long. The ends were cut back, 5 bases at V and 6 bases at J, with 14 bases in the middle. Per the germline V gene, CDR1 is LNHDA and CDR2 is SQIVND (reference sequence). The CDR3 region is CASSGGPYGEQYF. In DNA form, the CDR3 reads TGTGCCAGTAGTGGGGGACCTTATGGCGAGCAGTACTTC.

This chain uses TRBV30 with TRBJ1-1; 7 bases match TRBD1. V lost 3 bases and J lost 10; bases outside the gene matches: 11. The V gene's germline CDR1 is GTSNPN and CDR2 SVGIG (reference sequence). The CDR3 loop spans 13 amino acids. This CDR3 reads CAWSRGPRGGAFF. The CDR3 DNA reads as TGTGCCTGGAGCAGGGGACCCAGGGGGGGAGCTTTCTTT.

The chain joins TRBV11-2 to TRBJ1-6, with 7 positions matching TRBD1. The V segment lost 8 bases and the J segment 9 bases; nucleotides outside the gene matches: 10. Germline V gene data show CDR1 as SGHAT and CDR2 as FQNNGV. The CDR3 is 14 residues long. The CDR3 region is CASGKGAPLSPLHF. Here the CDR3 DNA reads TGTGCCAGCGGCAAGGGGGCGCCCCTTTCACCCCTCCACTTT.

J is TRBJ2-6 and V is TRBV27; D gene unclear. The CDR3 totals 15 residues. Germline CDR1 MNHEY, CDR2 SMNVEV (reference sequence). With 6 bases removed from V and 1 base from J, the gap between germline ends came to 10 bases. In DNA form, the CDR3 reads TGTGCCAGCAGAGTTAGGTGGTCTGGGGCCAACGTCCTGACTTTC. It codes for CASRVRWSGANVLTF.

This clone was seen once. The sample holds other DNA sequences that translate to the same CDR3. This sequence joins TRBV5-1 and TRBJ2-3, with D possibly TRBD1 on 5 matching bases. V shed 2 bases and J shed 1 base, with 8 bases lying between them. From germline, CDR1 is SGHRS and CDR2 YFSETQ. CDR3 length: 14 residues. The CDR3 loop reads CASSLVQGTDTQYF. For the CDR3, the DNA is TGCGCCAGCAGCTTAGTACAGGGCACAGATACGCAGTATTTT.

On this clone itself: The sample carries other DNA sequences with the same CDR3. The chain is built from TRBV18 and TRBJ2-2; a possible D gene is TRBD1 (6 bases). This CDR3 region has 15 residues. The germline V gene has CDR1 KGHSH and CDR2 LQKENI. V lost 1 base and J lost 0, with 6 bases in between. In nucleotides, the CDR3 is TGTGCCAGCTCACCACGACAGGCGAACACCGGGGAGCTGTTTTTT. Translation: CASSPRQANTGELFF. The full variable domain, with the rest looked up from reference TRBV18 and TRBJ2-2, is NAGVMQNPRHLVRRRGQEARLRCSPMKGHSHVYWYRQLPEEGLKFMVYLQKENIIDESGMPKERFSAEFPKEGPSILRIQQVVRGDSAAYFCASSPRQANTGELFFGEGSRLTVL.

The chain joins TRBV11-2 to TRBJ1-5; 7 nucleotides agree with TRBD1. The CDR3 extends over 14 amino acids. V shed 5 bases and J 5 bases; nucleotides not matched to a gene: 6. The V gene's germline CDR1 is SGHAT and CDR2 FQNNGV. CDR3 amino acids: CASSPLDRDQPQHF. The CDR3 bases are TGTGCCAGCAGCCCCCTTGACAGGGATCAGCCCCAGCATTTT.

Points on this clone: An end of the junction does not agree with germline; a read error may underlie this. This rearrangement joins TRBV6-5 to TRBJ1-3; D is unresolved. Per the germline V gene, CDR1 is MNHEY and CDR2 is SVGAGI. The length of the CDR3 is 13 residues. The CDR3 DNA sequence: TGTGCCAGCAGACTACAGACCACTGGGTCCCCACATTTT. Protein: CASRLQTTGSPHF.

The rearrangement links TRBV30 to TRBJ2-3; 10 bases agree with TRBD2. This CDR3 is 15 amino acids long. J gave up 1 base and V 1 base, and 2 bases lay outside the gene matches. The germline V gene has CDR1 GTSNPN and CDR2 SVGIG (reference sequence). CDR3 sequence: CAWSGTSGRTDTQYF. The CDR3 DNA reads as TGTGCCTGGAGTGGGACTAGCGGTCGCACAGATACGCAGTATTTT. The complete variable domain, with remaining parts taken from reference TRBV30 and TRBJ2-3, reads SQTIHQWPATLVQPVGSPLSLECTVEGTSNPNLYWYRQAAGRGLQLLFYSVGIGQISSEVPQNLSASRPQDRQFILSSKKLLLSDSGFYLCAWSGTSGRTDTQYFGPGTRLTVL.

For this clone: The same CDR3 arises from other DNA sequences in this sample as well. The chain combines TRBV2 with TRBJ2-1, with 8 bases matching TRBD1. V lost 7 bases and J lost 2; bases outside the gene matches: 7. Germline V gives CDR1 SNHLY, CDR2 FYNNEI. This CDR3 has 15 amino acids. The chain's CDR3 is CASTGGGSTYNEQFF. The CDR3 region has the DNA TGTGCCAGCACAGGGGGCGGATCGACCTACAATGAGCAGTTCTTC.

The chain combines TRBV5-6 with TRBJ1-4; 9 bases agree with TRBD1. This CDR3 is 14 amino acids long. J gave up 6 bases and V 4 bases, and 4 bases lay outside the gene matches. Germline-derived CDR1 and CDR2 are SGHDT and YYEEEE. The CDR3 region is CASSDTGGDEKLFF. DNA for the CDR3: TGTGCCAGCAGCGATACAGGGGGCGATGAAAAACTGTTTTTT. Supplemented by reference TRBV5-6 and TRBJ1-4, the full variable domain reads DAGVTQSPTHLIKTRGQQVTLRCSPKSGHDTVSWYQQALGQGPQFIFQYYEEEERQRGNFPDRFSGHQFPNYSSELNVNALLLGDSALYLCASSDTGGDEKLFFGSGTQLSVL.

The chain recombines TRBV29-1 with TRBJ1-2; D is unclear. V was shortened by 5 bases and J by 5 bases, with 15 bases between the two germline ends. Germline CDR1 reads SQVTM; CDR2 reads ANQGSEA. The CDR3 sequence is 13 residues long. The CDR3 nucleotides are TGCAGCGTTCTCCTAGACGCGCGGTATGGCTACACCTTC. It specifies CSVLLDARYGYTF.

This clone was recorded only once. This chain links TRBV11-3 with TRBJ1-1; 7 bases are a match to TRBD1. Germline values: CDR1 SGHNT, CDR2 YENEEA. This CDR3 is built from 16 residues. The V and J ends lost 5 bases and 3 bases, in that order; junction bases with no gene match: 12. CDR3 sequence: CASSHQHTGADTEAFF. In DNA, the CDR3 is TGTGCCAGCAGCCACCAACACACAGGGGCTGACACTGAAGCTTTCTTT.

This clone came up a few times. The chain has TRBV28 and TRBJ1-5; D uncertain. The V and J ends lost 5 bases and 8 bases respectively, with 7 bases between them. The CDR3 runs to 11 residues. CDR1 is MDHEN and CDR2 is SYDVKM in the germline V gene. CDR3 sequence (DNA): TGTGCCAGCAGTCTGCAAAAGCCCCAGCATTTT. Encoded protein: CASSLQKPQHF.

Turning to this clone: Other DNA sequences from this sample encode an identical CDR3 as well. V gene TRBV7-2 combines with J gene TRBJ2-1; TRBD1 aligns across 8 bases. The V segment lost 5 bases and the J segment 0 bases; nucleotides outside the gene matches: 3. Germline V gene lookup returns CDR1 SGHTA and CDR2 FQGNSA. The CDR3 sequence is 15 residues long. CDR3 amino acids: CASSLDRGSYNEQFF. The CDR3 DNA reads TGTGCCAGCAGCCTCGACAGGGGCTCCTACAATGAGCAGTTCTTC.